This record concerns one TCR beta chain sequence. This CDR3 has 13 amino acids. Trimming removed 2 bases at V and 6 bases at J, with 10 bases between. The germline V gene encodes CDR1 LGHDT and CDR2 YNNKEL (reference sequence). The data were taken from a study of blood T cell repertoires in COVID-19. Sequencing was performed with immunoSEQ multiplex PCR; in TCRdb, only in-frame clones are kept and a portion is missing. The sample consists of about 140,000 clones, about 87% of them appearing once. The gene calls are TRBV3-1 (or the pseudogene TRBV3-2) and TRBJ1-1; possibly TRBD1 for D (6 bases). The sequence derives from a human donor with COVID-19, enrolled during active disease. The donor label of this sample is uncertain. Input material: peripheral blood. The CDR3 DNA follows: TGTGCCAGCAGCCAATTGGGGGGGCCTGAAGCTTTCTTT. It yields the protein CASSQLGGPEAFF.